One and the same sample provided the 4 T cell receptor beta chains below, sequenced in a study of siplizumab effects on memory and regulatory T cells. TCRdb's copy holds only in-frame clones and misses some; the assay was immunoSEQ multiplex PCR. The sample has some 81,000 clones; about 95% are singletons. Sequencing was carried out using CD8+ T cells sorted from blood. The receptors were gathered from a human donor in good health.

In its sample, this clone was seen once. The chain joins TRBV19 to TRBJ2-2, with D unresolved. CDR3 length: 14 amino acids. CDR1 and CDR2 from the germline V gene are LNHDA and SQIVND (reference sequence). Trimming took off 3 bases at V and 0 bases at J, with 5 bases between the two ends. CDR3 residues: CASSIWANTGELFF. The CDR3 DNA follows: TGTGCCAGTAGTATTTGGGCGAACACCGGGGAGCTGTTTTTT. The complete variable domain, with remaining parts taken from reference TRBV19 and TRBJ2-2, reads DGGITQSPKYLFRKEGQNVTLSCEQNLNHDAMYWYRQDPGQGLRLIYYSQIVNDFQKGDIAEGYSVSREKKESFPLTVTSAQKNPTAFYLCASSIWANTGELFFGEGSRLTVL.

The chain uses TRBV5-1 and TRBJ2-3; possibly TRBD2 for D (6 bases). In germline, CDR1 is SGHRS, CDR2 YFSETQ. The CDR3 has 17 amino acids. V shed 3 bases and J shed 5 bases, with 22 bases lying between them. CDR3 coding DNA: TGCGCCAGCAGCTCCCCCTCTGGCGGGAAAAGGGGAGATACGCAGTATTTT. Protein: CASSSPSGGKRGDTQYF. The entire variable domain, with the rest obtained from reference TRBV5-1 and TRBJ2-3, is as follows: KAGVTQTPRYLIKTRGQQVTLSCSPISGHRSVSWYQQTPGQGLQFLFEYFSETQRNKGNFPGRFSGRQFSNSRSEMNVSTLELGDSALYLCASSSPSGGKRGDTQYFGPGTRLTVL.

The gene calls are TRBV7-3 and TRBJ1-1; a weak D match, TRBD1 (5 bases). Germline CDR1 SGHTA, CDR2 FQGTGA. Trimming stripped 5 bases from V and 4 bases from J, with 14 bases between. This CDR3 contains 14 residues. CDR3 sequence reads: CASSAQGSVTEAFF. The DNA for the CDR3 is TGTGCCAGCAGCGCCCAGGGTTCGGTCACTGAAGCTTTCTTT.

This chain links TRBV4-2 with TRBJ1-2; 7 bases line up with TRBD1. V gave up 0 bases and J gave up 5 bases; unmatched junction bases: 12. The CDR3 runs 17 residues. Germline CDR1 is LGHNA and CDR2 is YNFKEQ. DNA for the CDR3: TGTGCCAGCAGCCAAGATTATTCGCAGGGGGAAAAGTATGGCTACACCTTC. Encoded protein: CASSQDYSQGEKYGYTF.